The present TCR beta chain was sequenced within a study of T cell repertoires in cytomegalovirus infection. Background on the study: Matching HLA type, along with CMV infection, was indicated by public TCR beta signatures. Study-wide points: The ex vivo response was dominated by HLA-C-restricted CMV-specific TCR beta clonotypes.

TCRdb processed the reads anew with MiXCR; each CDR3 protein has one entry. This table holds 200,000 to 250,000 distinct CDR3 sequences, about 12% found once. Details on this clonotype: The antigen remains unidentified.

Sequencing was done on a sample of PBMCs. This TCR was recovered from a human donor in good health (CMV status not recorded). Some clones in this sample may be carry-over from other donors' samples.

The CDR3 sequence is CASSGLDREGSYEQYF. CDR3 DNA sequence: TGTGCCAGTAGTGGGCTCGACAGGGAAGGGTCCTACGAGCAGTACTTC. The J gene is TRBJ2-7, the V gene TRBV19, with TRBD1 identical over 7 bases. The CDR3 has 16 residues. Germline lookup yields CDR1 LNHDA and CDR2 SQIVND (reference sequence). Germline trimming cut 5 bases from V and 1 base from J; bases unmatched to any gene: 11. Together with reference TRBV19 and TRBJ2-7, the CDR3 gives the full variable domain: DGGITQSPKYLFRKEGQNVTLSCEQNLNHDAMYWYRQDPGQGLRLIYYSQIVNDFQKGDIAEGYSVSREKKESFPLTVTSAQKNPTAFYLCASSGLDREGSYEQYFGPGTRLTVT.